The rows below give T cell receptor beta chains drawn from one sample of a study of cytomegalovirus exposure and HLA in healthy donors. The method was immunoSEQ multiplex PCR; TCRdb's version includes in-frame clones alone and lacks a portion of them. The sample lists tens of thousands of clones, roughly 80% seen once, with around a tenth in the top ten. Input material: PBMCs. The receptors stem from a human donor in good health. CDR3s include the opening cysteine and the closing phenylalanine or tryptophan. A D gene is named only where the DNA matches it firmly. Not every row has a clone size; where given, it reads once, few, many or a size class.

V gene,clone size,J gene,D gene,CDR3 protein,CDR3 DNA
TRBV29-1,.,TRBJ2-1,TRBD2,CSVDTSGVYNEQFF,TGCAGCGTTGACACTAGCGGGGTCTACAATGAGCAGTTCTTC
TRBV28,.,TRBJ1-2,TRBD1,CASRPGQGFYSGYTF,TGTGCCAGCAGGCCCGGACAGGGATTTTACTCTGGCTACACCTTC
TRBV28,.,TRBJ1-5,TRBD1,CASKIQGINQPQHF,TGTGCCAGCAAAATACAGGGGATCAATCAGCCCCAGCATTTT
TRBV7-2,.,TRBJ2-7,TRBD1,CASSIAGGPDEQYF,TGTGCCAGCAGTATCGCAGGGGGACCCGACGAGCAGTACTTC
TRBV19,.,TRBJ1-3,.,CASSIAGLSGNTIYF,TGTGCCAGTAGTATAGCGGGACTCTCTGGAAACACCATATATTTT
TRBV5-1,once,TRBJ2-1,TRBD1,CASSLAQGAVRNEQFF,TGCGCCAGCAGCTTGGCCCAGGGGGCGGTTCGGAATGAGCAGTTCTTC
TRBV7-2,.,TRBJ2-5,.,CASSLGGVQETQYF,TGTGCCAGCAGCTTAGGGGGGGTCCAAGAGACCCAGTACTTC
TRBV5-4,.,TRBJ2-2,.,CASSLGLANTGELFF,TGTGCCAGCAGCTTGGGACTAGCGAACACCGGGGAGCTGTTTTTT
TRBV5-1,.,TRBJ2-7,TRBD1,CASSLGGVQPQGEYF,TGCGCCAGCAGCTTGGGGGGCGTGCAGCCCCAGGGGGAGTACTTC
TRBV19,.,TRBJ2-7,TRBD2,CASSKRGEGSGEQYF,TGTGCCAGTAGCAAAAGAGGGGAGGGGTCGGGCGAGCAGTACTTC
TRBV6-1,.,TRBJ1-5,TRBD1,CASSAGTGPNQPQHF,TGTGCCAGCAGTGCCGGGACAGGGCCCAATCAGCCCCAGCATTTT
TRBV7-8,.,TRBJ1-5,.,CASSLMAGHDQPQHF,TGTGCCAGCAGCTTAATGGCAGGGCACGATCAGCCCCAGCATTTT
TRBV7-2,.,TRBJ2-2,TRBD2,CASSLGLGLAGNTGELFF,TGTGCCAGCAGCTTAGGTTTGGGACTAGCGGGGAACACCGGGGAGCTGTTTTTT
TRBV7-2,.,TRBJ1-6,TRBD1,CASSLEGTGKNSPLHF,TGTGCCAGCAGCTTAGAAGGGACAGGGAAGAATTCACCCCTCCACTTT
TRBV9,.,TRBJ2-5,.,CASSVEGGGETQYF,TGTGCCAGCAGCGTAGAGGGGGGGGGAGAGACCCAGTACTTC
TRBV9,once,TRBJ2-1,TRBD1,CASSFGTGTSYNEQFF,TGTGCCAGCAGCTTCGGGACAGGGACCTCCTACAATGAGCAGTTCTTC
TRBV25-1,.,TRBJ1-3,.,CASSEVQSGNTIYF,TGTGCCAGCAGTGAGGTACAGAGCGGAAACACCATATATTTT
TRBV7-8,.,TRBJ1-2,.,CASSLVRPTGTLANYGYTF,TGTGCCAGCAGTTTAGTACGTCCAACCGGGACACTAGCTAACTATGGCTACACCTTC
TRBV30,few,TRBJ2-1,.,CAATFAGQYNEQFF,TGTGCAGCGACCTTTGCGGGGCAATACAATGAGCAGTTCTTC
TRBV5-3,.,TRBJ2-7,TRBD2,CARSAYTGTTPYEQYF,TGTGCCAGAAGCGCTTACACCGGGACTACACCCTACGAGCAGTACTTC
TRBV19,once,TRBJ2-1,.,CASSIGGANEQFF,TGTGCCAGTAGTATAGGCGGAGCCAATGAGCAGTTCTTC
TRBV7-3,.,TRBJ2-2,TRBD2,CASSPRESGELFF,TGTGCCAGCAGTCCGCGGGAGTCCGGGGAGCTGTTTTTT
TRBV30,.,TRBJ2-3,TRBD1,CAWSPLAGGSTNTQYF,TGTGCCTGGAGTCCCCTGGCAGGGGGCTCTACTAATACGCAGTATTTT
TRBV11-2,.,TRBJ1-1,.,CASSLVGGASNTEAFF,TGTGCCAGCAGCTTAGTCGGGGGGGCGTCGAACACTGAAGCTTTCTTT
TRBV27,once,TRBJ1-1,TRBD1,CASSLNRGRSEAFF,TGTGCCAGCAGTTTGAACAGGGGGCGTTCTGAAGCTTTCTTT
TRBV7-9,.,TRBJ2-1,.,CASSFEAPYNEQFF,TGTGCCAGCAGCTTTGAAGCGCCTTACAATGAGCAGTTCTTC
TRBV18,.,TRBJ2-2,TRBD1,CASSPPDRSTGELFF,TGTGCCAGCTCACCACCGGACAGGTCCACCGGGGAGCTGTTTTTT
TRBV19,.,TRBJ1-1,TRBD1,CASSINIRTGDIEAFF,TGTGCCAGTAGTATAAATATTAGGACAGGGGACATTGAAGCTTTCTTT
TRBV27,.,TRBJ2-5,.,CASSLGMERVYQETQYF,TGTGCCAGCAGTTTAGGGATGGAGCGGGTGTACCAAGAGACCCAGTACTTC
TRBV15,.,TRBJ1-5,.,CATSGRLGGGWSNQPQHF,TGTGCCACCAGCGGCCGCTTGGGGGGGGGATGGAGCAATCAGCCCCAGCATTTT
TRBV27,.,TRBJ2-5,TRBD2,CASSRGGSLETQYF,TGTGCCAGCAGTCGGGGGGGGAGCCTAGAGACCCAGTACTTC
TRBV11-2,.,TRBJ2-7,TRBD1,CASSLNGWGTGSSYEQYF,TGTGCCAGCAGCTTAAACGGGTGGGGGACAGGGAGCTCCTACGAGCAGTACTTC
TRBV7-3,.,TRBJ2-3,.,CASSLTAGSTTDTQYF,TGTGCCAGCAGCTTAACTGCGGGGTCCACTACAGATACGCAGTATTTT
TRBV9,.,TRBJ1-2,.,CASSVGGGPRNYGYTF,TGTGCCAGCAGCGTAGGCGGAGGGCCTCGTAACTATGGCTACACCTTC
TRBV5-6,.,TRBJ2-7,TRBD1,CASSAGTGFSYEQYF,TGTGCCAGCAGCGCCGGGACAGGGTTTTCCTACGAGCAGTACTTC
TRBV7-2,.,TRBJ2-7,.,CASRKTQGQGSYEQYF,TGTGCCAGCAGAAAGACCCAGGGGCAGGGCTCCTACGAGCAGTACTTC
TRBV6-6,.,TRBJ1-3,.,CASQGNGNTIYF,TGTGCCTCACAGGGTAATGGAAACACCATATATTTT
TRBV9,.,TRBJ1-2,.,CASSVGRSGGYGYTF,TGTGCCAGCAGCGTAGGCCGGTCGGGGGGCTATGGCTACACCTTC
TRBV9,.,TRBJ1-1,.,CASSALQGLGEAFF,TGTGCCAGCAGCGCCCTACAGGGCTTGGGTGAAGCTTTCTTT
TRBV7-2,.,TRBJ2-4,TRBD1,CASSPLRTGLAKNIQYF,TGTGCCAGCAGCCCCCTAAGGACAGGACTAGCCAAAAACATTCAGTACTTC
TRBV2,.,TRBJ1-1,.,CASSEGGGGRNTEAFF,TGTGCCAGCAGTGAAGGCGGGGGAGGGAGGAACACTGAAGCTTTCTTT
TRBV30,.,TRBJ2-7,TRBD1,CAWGDSLREQYF,TGTGCCTGGGGGGACAGTCTTAGAGAGCAGTACTTC
TRBV7-2,once,TRBJ2-1,.,CASSTDRSSYNEQFF,TGTGCCAGCAGTACCGACAGGAGCTCCTACAATGAGCAGTTCTTC
TRBV4-1,few,TRBJ1-3,.,CASSQDRGRLGHGNTIYF,TGCGCCAGCAGCCAAGACAGGGGCCGCCTAGGACATGGAAACACCATATATTTT
TRBV7-9,.,TRBJ2-7,TRBD1,CASSRGQSSYEQYF,TGTGCCAGCAGCCGGGGACAGAGCTCCTACGAGCAGTACTTC
TRBV27,.,TRBJ2-5,TRBD2,CASRPFSGRTRETQYF,TGTGCCAGCAGGCCCTTTAGCGGGAGAACGAGGGAGACCCAGTACTTC
TRBV18,.,TRBJ2-6,.,CASSRREGSNVLTF,TGTGCCAGCTCACGTCGGGAAGGGTCCAACGTCCTGACTTTC
TRBV6-5,.,TRBJ1-1,TRBD1,CASSPGQGFTEAFF,TGTGCCAGCAGCCCAGGACAGGGGTTCACTGAAGCTTTCTTT
TRBV7-3,.,TRBJ2-1,TRBD2,CASSLTLAGVGEQFF,TGTGCCAGCAGCTTAACCCTAGCGGGAGTAGGCGAGCAGTTCTTC
TRBV10-3,few,TRBJ1-2,.,CAIMKGEGFNYGYTF,TGTGCCATCATGAAAGGAGAGGGATTTAACTATGGCTACACCTTC
TRBV19,once,TRBJ1-1,TRBD1,CASLDRGHVATEAFF,TGTGCCAGCCTTGACAGGGGGCACGTTGCCACTGAAGCTTTCTTT
TRBV6-5,.,TRBJ1-1,.,CASRHRDTRWAFF,TGTGCCAGCAGACACCGGGACACTAGGTGGGCTTTCTTT
TRBV7-8,.,TRBJ2-7,.,CASRDTLGAYEQYF,TGTGCCAGCAGAGACACTCTGGGAGCCTACGAGCAGTACTTC
TRBV5-6,.,TRBJ2-7,TRBD2,CASSLGAGRGFEQYF,TGTGCCAGCAGCTTGGGAGCTGGGCGGGGGTTTGAGCAGTACTTC
TRBV7-8,.,TRBJ2-1,TRBD2,CASSLVLAGGDEQFF,TGTGCCAGCAGCTTAGTCCTAGCGGGAGGAGATGAGCAGTTCTTC